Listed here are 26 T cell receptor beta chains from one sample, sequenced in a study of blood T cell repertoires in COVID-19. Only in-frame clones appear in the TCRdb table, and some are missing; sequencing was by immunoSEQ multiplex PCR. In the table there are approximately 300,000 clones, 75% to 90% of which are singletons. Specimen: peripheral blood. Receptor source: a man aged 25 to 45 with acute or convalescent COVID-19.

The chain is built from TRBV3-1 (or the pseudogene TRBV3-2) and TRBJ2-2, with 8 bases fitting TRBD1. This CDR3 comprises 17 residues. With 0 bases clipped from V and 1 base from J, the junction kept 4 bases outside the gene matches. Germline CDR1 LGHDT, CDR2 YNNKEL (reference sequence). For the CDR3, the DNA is TGTGCCAGCAGCCAAGAGACAGGACAGGGGAACACCGGGGAGCTGTTTTTT. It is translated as CASSQETGQGNTGELFF.

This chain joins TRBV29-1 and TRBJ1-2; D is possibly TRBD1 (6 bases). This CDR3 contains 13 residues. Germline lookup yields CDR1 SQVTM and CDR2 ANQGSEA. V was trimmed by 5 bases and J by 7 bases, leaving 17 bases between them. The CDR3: CSVQPYRDGGYTF. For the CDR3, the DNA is TGCAGCGTTCAACCCTACAGGGACGGTGGCTACACCTTC. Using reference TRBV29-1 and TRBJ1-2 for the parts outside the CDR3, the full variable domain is SAVISQKPSRDICQRGTSLTIQCQVDSQVTMMFWYRQQPGQSLTLIATANQGSEATYESGFVIDKFPISRPNLTFSTLTVSNMSPEDSSIYLCSVQPYRDGGYTFGSGTRLTVV.

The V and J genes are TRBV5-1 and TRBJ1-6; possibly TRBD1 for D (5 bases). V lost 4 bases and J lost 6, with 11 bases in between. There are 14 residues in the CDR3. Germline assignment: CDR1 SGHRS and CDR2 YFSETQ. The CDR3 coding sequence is TGCGCCAGCAGCATAGGGACTGGTAATTCACCCCTCCACTTT. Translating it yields CASSIGTGNSPLHF.

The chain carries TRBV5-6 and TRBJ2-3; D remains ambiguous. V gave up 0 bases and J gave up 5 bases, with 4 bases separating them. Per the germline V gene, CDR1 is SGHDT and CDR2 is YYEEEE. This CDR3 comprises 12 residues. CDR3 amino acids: CASSLALDTQYF. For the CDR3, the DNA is TGTGCCAGCAGCTTGGCCCTAGATACGCAGTATTTT.

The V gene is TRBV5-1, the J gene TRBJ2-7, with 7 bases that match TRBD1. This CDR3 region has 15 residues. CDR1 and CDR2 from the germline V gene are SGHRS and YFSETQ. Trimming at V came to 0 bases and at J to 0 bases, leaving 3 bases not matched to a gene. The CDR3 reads CASSLGGTDSYEQYF. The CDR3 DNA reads TGCGCCAGCAGCTTGGGTGGGACAGACTCCTACGAGCAGTACTTC. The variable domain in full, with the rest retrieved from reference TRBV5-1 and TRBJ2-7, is KAGVTQTPRYLIKTRGQQVTLSCSPISGHRSVSWYQQTPGQGLQFLFEYFSETQRNKGNFPGRFSGRQFSNSRSEMNVSTLELGDSALYLCASSLGGTDSYEQYFGPGTRLTVT.

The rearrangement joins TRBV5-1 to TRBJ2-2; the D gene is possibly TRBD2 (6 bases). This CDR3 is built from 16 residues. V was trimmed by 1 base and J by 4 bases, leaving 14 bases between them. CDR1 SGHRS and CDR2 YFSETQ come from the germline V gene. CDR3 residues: CASSLLFSGVTGELFF. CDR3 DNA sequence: TGCGCCAGCAGCTTGCTGTTCTCGGGGGTCACCGGGGAGCTGTTTTTT.

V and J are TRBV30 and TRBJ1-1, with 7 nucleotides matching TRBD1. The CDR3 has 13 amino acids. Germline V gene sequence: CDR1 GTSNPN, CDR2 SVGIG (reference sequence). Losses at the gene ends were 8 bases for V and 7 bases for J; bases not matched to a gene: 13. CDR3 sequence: CAGIRGRFREAFF. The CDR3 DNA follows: TGTGCCGGAATCAGGGGGAGATTTCGTGAAGCTTTCTTT.

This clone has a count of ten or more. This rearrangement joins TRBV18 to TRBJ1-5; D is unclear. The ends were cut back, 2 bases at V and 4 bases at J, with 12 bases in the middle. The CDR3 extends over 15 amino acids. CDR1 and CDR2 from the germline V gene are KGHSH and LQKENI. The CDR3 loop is CASSPGRRGNQPQHF. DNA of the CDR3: TGTGCCAGCTCACCAGGGAGAAGAGGGAATCAGCCCCAGCATTTT.

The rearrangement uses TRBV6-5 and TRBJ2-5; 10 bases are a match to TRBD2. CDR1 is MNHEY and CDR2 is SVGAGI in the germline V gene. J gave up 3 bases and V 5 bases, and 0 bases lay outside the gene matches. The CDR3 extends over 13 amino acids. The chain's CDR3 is CASSSGGEETQYF. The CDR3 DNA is TGTGCCAGCAGTAGCGGGGGGGAAGAGACCCAGTACTTC.

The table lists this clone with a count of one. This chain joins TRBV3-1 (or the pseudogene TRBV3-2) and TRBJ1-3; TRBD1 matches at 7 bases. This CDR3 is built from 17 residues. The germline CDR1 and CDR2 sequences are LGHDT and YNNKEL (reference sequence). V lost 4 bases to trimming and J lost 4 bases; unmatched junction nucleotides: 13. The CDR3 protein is CASSRNPGQLGGNTIYF. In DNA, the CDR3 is TGTGCCAGCAGCCGAAACCCGGGACAGTTGGGAGGAAACACCATATATTTT.

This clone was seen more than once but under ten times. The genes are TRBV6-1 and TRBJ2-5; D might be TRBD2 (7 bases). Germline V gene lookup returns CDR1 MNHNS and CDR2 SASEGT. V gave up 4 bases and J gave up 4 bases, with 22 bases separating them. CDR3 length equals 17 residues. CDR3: CASSALGGLSTSETQYF. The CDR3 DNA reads TGTGCCAGCAGTGCCCTGGGGGGGCTATCAACATCAGAGACCCAGTACTTC.

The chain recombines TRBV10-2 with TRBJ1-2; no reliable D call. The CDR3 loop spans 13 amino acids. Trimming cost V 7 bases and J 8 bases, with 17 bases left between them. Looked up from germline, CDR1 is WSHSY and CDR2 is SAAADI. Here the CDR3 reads CASTAGKRSGYTF. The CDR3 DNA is TGCGCCAGCACGGCCGGAAAGCGCTCAGGCTACACCTTC.

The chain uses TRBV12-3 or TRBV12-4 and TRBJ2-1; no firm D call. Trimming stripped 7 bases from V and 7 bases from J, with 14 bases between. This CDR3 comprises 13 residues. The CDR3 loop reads CASTTLPRNEQFF. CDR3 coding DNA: TGTGCCAGCACCACCCTCCCCAGAAATGAGCAGTTCTTC.

The CDR3 sequence is CASSRGYYGYTF. CDR3 bases: TGTGCCAGCAGTCGGGGTTACTATGGCTACACCTTC. This chain uses TRBV12-3 or TRBV12-4 with TRBJ1-2; D is unresolved. CDR3 length: 12 residues. The V end lost 5 bases, the J end lost 3 bases, and 7 bases lay between the germline ends.

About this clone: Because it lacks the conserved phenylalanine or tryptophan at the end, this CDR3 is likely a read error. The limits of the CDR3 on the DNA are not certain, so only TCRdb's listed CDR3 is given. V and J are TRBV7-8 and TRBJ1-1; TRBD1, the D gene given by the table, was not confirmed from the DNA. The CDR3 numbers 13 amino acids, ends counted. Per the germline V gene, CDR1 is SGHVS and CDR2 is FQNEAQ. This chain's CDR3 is CASSLGSAGAAFV.

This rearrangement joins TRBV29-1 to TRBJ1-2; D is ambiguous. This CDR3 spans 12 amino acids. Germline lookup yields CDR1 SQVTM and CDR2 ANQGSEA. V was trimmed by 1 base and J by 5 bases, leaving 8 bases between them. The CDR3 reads CSVEGAEYGYTF. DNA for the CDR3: TGCAGCGTTGAAGGGGCCGAGTATGGCTACACCTTC.

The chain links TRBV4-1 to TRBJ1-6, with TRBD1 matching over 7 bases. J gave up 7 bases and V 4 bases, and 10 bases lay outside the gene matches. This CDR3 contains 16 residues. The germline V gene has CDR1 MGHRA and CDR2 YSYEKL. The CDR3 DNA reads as TGCGCCAGCAGCCCGCAGGCGGGGACAGCAAATTCACCCCTCCACTTT. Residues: CASSPQAGTANSPLHF.

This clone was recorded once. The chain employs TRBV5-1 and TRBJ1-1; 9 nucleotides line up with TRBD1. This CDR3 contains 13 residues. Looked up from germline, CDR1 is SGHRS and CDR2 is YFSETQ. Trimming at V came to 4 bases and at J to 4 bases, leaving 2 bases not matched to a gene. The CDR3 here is CASSRTGATEAFF. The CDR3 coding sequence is TGCGCCAGCAGCCGGACAGGGGCCACTGAAGCTTTCTTT.

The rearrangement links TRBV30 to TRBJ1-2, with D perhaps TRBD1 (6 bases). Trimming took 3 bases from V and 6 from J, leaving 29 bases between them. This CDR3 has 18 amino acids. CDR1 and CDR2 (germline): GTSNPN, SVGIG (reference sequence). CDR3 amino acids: CAWSQNPGRLGATHGYTF. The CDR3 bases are TGTGCCTGGAGCCAAAATCCGGGACGTCTGGGGGCCACTCATGGCTACACCTTC.

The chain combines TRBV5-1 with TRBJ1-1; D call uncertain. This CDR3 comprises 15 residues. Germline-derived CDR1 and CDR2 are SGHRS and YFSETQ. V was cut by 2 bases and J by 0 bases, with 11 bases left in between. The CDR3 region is CASSFYTGMNTEAFF. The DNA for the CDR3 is TGCGCCAGCAGCTTTTACACGGGTATGAACACTGAAGCTTTCTTT.

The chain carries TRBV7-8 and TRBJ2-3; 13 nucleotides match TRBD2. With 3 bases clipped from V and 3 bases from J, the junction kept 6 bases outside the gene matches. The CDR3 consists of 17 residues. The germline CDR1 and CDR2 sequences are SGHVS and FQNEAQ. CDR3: CASSFPRTSGSTDTQYF. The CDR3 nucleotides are TGTGCCAGCAGCTTCCCTAGGACTAGCGGGAGTACAGATACGCAGTATTTT.

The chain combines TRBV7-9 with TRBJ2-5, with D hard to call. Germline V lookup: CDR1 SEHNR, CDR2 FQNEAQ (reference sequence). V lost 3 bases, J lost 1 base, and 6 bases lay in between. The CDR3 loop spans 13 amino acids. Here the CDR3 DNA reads TGTGCCAGCAGCTTCCCGGGCCAAGAGACCCAGTACTTC. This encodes CASSFPGQETQYF.

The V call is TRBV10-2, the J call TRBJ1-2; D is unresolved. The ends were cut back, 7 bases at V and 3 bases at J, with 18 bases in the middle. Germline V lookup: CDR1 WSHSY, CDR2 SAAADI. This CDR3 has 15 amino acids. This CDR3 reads CASKKEIGEDYGYTF. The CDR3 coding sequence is TGCGCCAGCAAGAAAGAAATCGGGGAAGACTATGGCTACACCTTC.

As DNA, the CDR3 is TGTGCCAGCAGTTACTTACTACCGGGACAGGGGTTTATCAACACTGAAGCTTTCTTT. It is translated as CASSYLLPGQGFINTEAFF. The rearrangement joins TRBV6-2 or TRBV6-3 to TRBJ1-1; 10 bases agree with TRBD1. Trimming removed 1 base from V and 2 bases from J; junction bases left unmatched: 13. CDR3 length: 19 amino acids. Per germline, CDR1 MNHEY and CDR2 SVGEGT.

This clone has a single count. This CDR3 is CASSQRTGTGNNQPQHF. The CDR3 nucleotides read TGTGCCAGCAGTCAGAGAACAGGGACAGGGAACAATCAGCCCCAGCATTTT. This chain uses TRBV6-6 with TRBJ1-5; TRBD1 matches at 9 bases. Germline CDR1 and CDR2: MNHNY and SVGAGI (reference sequence). The trim removed 5 bases at V and 3 bases at J, leaving 11 bases unmatched. The CDR3 contains 17 residues.

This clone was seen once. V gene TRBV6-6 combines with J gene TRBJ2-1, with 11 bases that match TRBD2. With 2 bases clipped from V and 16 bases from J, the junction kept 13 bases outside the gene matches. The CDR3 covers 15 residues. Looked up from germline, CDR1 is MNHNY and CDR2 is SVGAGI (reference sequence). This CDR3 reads CASSYPGTSGHYGFF. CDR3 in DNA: TGTGCCAGCAGTTACCCCGGGACTAGCGGACACTACGGATTCTTC.